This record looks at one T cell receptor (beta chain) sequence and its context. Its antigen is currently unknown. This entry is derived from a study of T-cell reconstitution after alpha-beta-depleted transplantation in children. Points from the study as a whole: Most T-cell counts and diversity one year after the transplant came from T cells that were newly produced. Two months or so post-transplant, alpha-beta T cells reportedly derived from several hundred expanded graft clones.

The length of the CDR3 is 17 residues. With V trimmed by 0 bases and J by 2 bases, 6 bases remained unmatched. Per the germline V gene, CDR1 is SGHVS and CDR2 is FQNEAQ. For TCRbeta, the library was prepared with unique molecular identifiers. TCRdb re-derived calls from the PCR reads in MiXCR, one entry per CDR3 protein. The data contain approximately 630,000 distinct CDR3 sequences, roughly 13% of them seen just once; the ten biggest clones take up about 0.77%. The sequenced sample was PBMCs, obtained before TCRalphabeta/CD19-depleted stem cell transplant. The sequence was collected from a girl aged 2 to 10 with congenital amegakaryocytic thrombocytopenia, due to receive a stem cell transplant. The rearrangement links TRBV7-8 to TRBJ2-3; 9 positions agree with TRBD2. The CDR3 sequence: CASSLAVAGAYTDTQYF. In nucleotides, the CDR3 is TGTGCCAGCAGCTTAGCGGTAGCGGGAGCATACACAGATACGCAGTATTTT.